This TCR beta chain comes out of a study of control samples from healthy donors and cancer patients. The table came from immunoSEQ multiplex PCR; TCRdb's copy has only in-frame clones and leaves some out. The sample shows approximately 170,000 clones, about 93% of them seen only once. Trimming removed 9 bases from V and 2 bases from J; junction bases left unmatched: 6. The CDR3 is made up of 15 amino acids. Per germline, CDR1 KGHDR and CDR2 SFDVKD. The chain has TRBV24-1 and TRBJ2-3, with 11 bases matching TRBD2. Source material: blood. The sequence was obtained from a woman in her thirties in good health. Here the CDR3 reads CATGMTSGATDTQYF. Here the CDR3 DNA reads TGTGCCACCGGAATGACTAGCGGGGCCACAGATACGCAGTATTTT.